This TCR beta chain was documented in a study of blood T cell repertoires in COVID-19 (dated by TCRdb to 2018 to 2020). Regarding the study in general: Samples covering the acute and convalescent phases of COVID-19 were provided by collaborators in the United States, Italy and Spain. HLA class I and class II types, where available, came from metadata supplied by the sample provider rather than from assay-based typing. The dataset comprised deeply sampled blood TCRbeta repertoires from subjects exposed to, actively infected with, or recovered from COVID-19. Samples came from the ongoing ImmuneRACE study (first 160 participants) plus 1,254 subjects from 6 global collaborators. The material from the prospective study consisted of cDNA or gDNA derived from T cells, B-cell-depleted T cells, or PBMCs. The repertoires were released in a freely available public database meant as a resource for research on the immune response to SARS-CoV-2. Sample metadata almost always included a de-identified subject ID, COVID-19 status, age in years and sex. Results the study describes overall, beyond this receptor: The quantity of clinical and demographic metadata differed by source and by participant and was supplied without curation.

This clone was seen just once. The specificity of this receptor is unknown. Base-call qualities are not available, and no considerably larger clone is one nucleotide away. The CDR3 sequence holds 16 residues, the cysteine and phenylalanine included. The entry retains the CDR3 DNA only, 48 bases that are in frame from base 1. The junction shows trimming of 3 bases on V and 0 bases on J, plus 11 bases between the germline ends. Sequences MDHEN (CDR1) and SYDVKM (CDR2) are obtained from the germline V gene. Each collaborating institution followed its own protocols to collect whole blood in K2EDTA tubes. For TCRbeta analysis, collaborators shipped samples in one of three forms: frozen whole blood, isolated PBMCs, or DNA extracted from either of those sample types. TCRbeta CDR3 regions were amplified from genomic DNA using the immunoSEQ Assay, a bias-controlled multiplex PCR. In the authors' own workflow: Within the assay, amplification of reference gene primers was used to estimate how many nucleated cells each sample contained. Sequence reads were collapsed and filtered to measure the absolute abundance of every unique TCRbeta CDR3 rearrangement. For each sample, productive Simpson clonality was calculated as the square root of Simpson's diversity index across productive rearrangements. The source is immuneACCESS, and TCRdb retained only in-frame sequences with V and J called. Part of the clones is not carried over; for the studies checked, unresolved V genes explain less than half of this, and the remainder is unexplained. V and J calls and clone size are given by that table; D and trimming were obtained from the DNA. This sample comprises about 140,000 clones, approximately 83% of them detected only once. The ten largest account for roughly 1.4% of the sample.

The sequencing sample was made of peripheral blood. This clonotype originated in a human donor in a cohort sampled during active COVID-19. The chain is assembled from TRBV28 and TRBJ1-4; TRBD1 might be the D gene, on 6 matching bases. The CDR3 loop reads CASSFSGAATNEKLFF. The base sequence is TGTGCCAGCAGTTTTTCAGGGGCTGCAACTAATGAAAAACTGTTTTTT.